Sequencing of this T cell receptor beta chain was carried out in a study of T cell changes during pregnancy in multiple sclerosis. Unmatched junction bases numbered 9, after V lost 5 bases and J lost 2 bases. Germline loops: CDR1 MNHEY, CDR2 SMNVEV (reference sequence). CDR3 length: 16 residues. Sequencing was performed with immunoSEQ multiplex PCR; in TCRdb, only in-frame clones are kept and a portion is missing. Among under 65,000 clones, roughly 94% were seen once, and the ten largest hold under 3%. The chain joins TRBV27 to TRBJ2-3; 8 bases match TRBD1. This TCR was recovered from a female donor with multiple sclerosis, enrolled in a pregnancy study. This specimen was CD8+ T cells from peripheral blood mononuclear cells, taken after pregnancy. The DNA of the CDR3 is TGTGCCAGCAGTACTTTTACGGGACAGGACACAGATACGCAGTATTTT. It encodes CASSTFTGQDTDTQYF.